The 20 T cell receptor beta chains listed next were all sequenced from one sample in a study of shared clonotypes between healthy human individuals. The table came from immunoSEQ multiplex PCR; TCRdb's copy has only in-frame clones and leaves some out. The repertoire holds millions of clones, with about 95% as singletons. The material sequenced was naive CD4+ T cells sorted from blood. Indicated subset: CD45RA+ positively selected. The origin of the receptors is a man aged 18 to 35 in good health.

The chain recombines TRBV4-3 with TRBJ1-1, with D maybe TRBD1 (6 bases). V lost 0 bases and J 5 bases, leaving 13 bases between the germline ends. The CDR3 spans 15 residues. Germline V gives CDR1 LGHNA, CDR2 YSLEER. In DNA form, the CDR3 reads TGCGCCAGCAGCCAAGATATGGGGGCGCGGACTGAAGCTTTCTTT. Its protein is CASSQDMGARTEAFF.

The chain combines TRBV2 with TRBJ1-1; D is unclear. Trimming took off 5 bases at V and 4 bases at J, with 11 bases between the two ends. The CDR3 has 13 residues. Germline V gives CDR1 SNHLY, CDR2 FYNNEI. CDR3 sequence reads: CASSRSEGTEAFF. In nucleotides, the CDR3 is TGTGCCAGCAGTAGGTCCGAGGGCACTGAAGCTTTCTTT.

The rearrangement links TRBV7-9 to TRBJ1-2, with D uncertain. V was trimmed by 1 base and J by 1 base, leaving 10 bases between them. This CDR3 spans 15 amino acids. Germline V gene data show CDR1 as SEHNR and CDR2 as FQNEAQ (reference sequence). DNA of the CDR3: TGTGCCAGCAGCTTAGACGTAGCCCTTAACTATGGCTACACCTTC. Translated: CASSLDVALNYGYTF.

J is TRBJ1-1 and V is TRBV9; TRBD1 matches 8 bases. Germline CDR1 reads SGDLS; CDR2 reads YYNGEE. This CDR3 spans 14 amino acids. The V and J ends lost 2 bases and 5 bases, in that order; junction bases with no gene match: 5. In DNA, the CDR3 is TGTGCCAGCAGCGTCTCGGACAGGGTTACTGAAGCTTTCTTT. Protein: CASSVSDRVTEAFF.

The rearrangement uses TRBV7-2 and TRBJ1-2, with D tentatively TRBD1 (5 bases). The V end was cut by 1 base, the J end by 12 bases, with 15 bases between. Germline assignment: CDR1 SGHTA and CDR2 FQGNSA. The CDR3 spans 13 residues. This CDR3 reads CASSLDRGRGDTF. The CDR3 DNA reads TGTGCCAGCAGCTTAGATCGGGGACGGGGCGACACCTTC.

V is TRBV29-1 and J is TRBJ2-5; D gene uncertain. CDR3 length: 13 residues. Trimming left V 6 bases short and J 4 bases short, with 15 bases between. Germline CDR1 and CDR2: SQVTM and ANQGSEA. As DNA, the CDR3 is TGCAGCGTCCAGCTGGTCCTGTTAGAGACCCAGTACTTC. As protein: CSVQLVLLETQYF.

The CDR3 here is CASSPSGTITGELFF. The CDR3 DNA reads as TGTGCCAGCAGCCCCTCAGGGACGATCACCGGGGAGCTGTTTTTT. The chain joins TRBV21-1 to TRBJ2-2. TRBV21-1 is described as a pseudogene. CDR3 length: 15 residues.

This sequence joins TRBV4-1 and TRBJ2-7; 8 bases agree with TRBD1. The CDR3 has 17 residues. CDR1 is MGHRA and CDR2 is YSYEKL in the germline V gene. The trim removed 0 bases at V and 5 bases at J, leaving 12 bases unmatched. Here the CDR3 DNA reads TGCGCCAGCAGCCAAGAAGGAAGACAGGGGAAGGGGCACGAGCAGTACTTC. Translation gives CASSQEGRQGKGHEQYF.

This chain links TRBV30 with TRBJ1-3; no clear D. V lost 3 bases and J 0 bases, leaving 18 bases between the germline ends. The germline CDR1 and CDR2 sequences are GTSNPN and SVGIG (reference sequence). This CDR3 contains 17 residues. The CDR3 DNA is TGTGCCTGGAGCCGAATTCCGGGTCTGGTCTCTGGAAACACCATATATTTT. Residues: CAWSRIPGLVSGNTIYF.

A note on this clone: A much larger clone differs by one base, so this may be a read error. Distinct nucleotide sequences in the sample also encode this CDR3. The V call is TRBV6-6, the J call TRBJ1-5; TRBD1 matches at 9 bases. In germline, CDR1 is MNHNY, CDR2 SVGAGI (reference sequence). The CDR3 spans 15 residues. The CDR3 is CASSTSGTGLQPQHF. CDR3 nucleotide sequence: TGTGCTAGCAGTACCTCCGGGACAGGGTTGCAGCCCCAGCATTTT.

The chain joins TRBV6-1 to TRBJ2-1, with D possibly called TRBD1 or TRBD2 (5 bases each). Trimming took 0 bases from V and 12 from J, leaving 12 bases between them. The CDR3 is 13 residues long. Germline CDR1 and CDR2: MNHNS and SASEGT. The CDR3 spells CASSEAGTVWQFF. The DNA for the CDR3 is TGTGCCAGCAGTGAAGCGGGGACCGTCTGGCAGTTCTTC.

The gene calls are TRBV30 and TRBJ2-5; 7 bases fit TRBD2. Germline CDR1 reads GTSNPN; CDR2 reads SVGIG (reference sequence). The CDR3 is made up of 17 amino acids. Germline trimming cut 0 bases from V and 4 bases from J; bases unmatched to any gene: 14. CDR3 nucleotides: TGTGCCTGGAGTGTATGGAGCGGGGTAGGGTTTGGAGAGACCCAGTACTTC. Protein product: CAWSVWSGVGFGETQYF.

The chain uses TRBV5-1 and TRBJ2-7; D is uncertain. CDR3 size: 14 residues. Germline assignment: CDR1 SGHRS and CDR2 YFSETQ. The V end lost 4 bases, the J end lost 0 bases, and 11 bases lay between the germline ends. CDR3 protein: CASSDGPSSYEQYF. CDR3 DNA: TGCGCCAGCAGCGACGGACCGAGCTCCTACGAGCAGTACTTC.

Worth noting for this clone: Other DNA sequences in the same sample also yield this CDR3. CDR3 coding DNA: TGTGCCAGCAGCGAATACAATGAGCAGTTCTTC. Protein sequence: CASSEYNEQFF. The chain recombines TRBV2 with TRBJ2-1; no definite D call. CDR1 and CDR2 (germline): SNHLY, FYNNEI. The CDR3 has 11 residues. Deletions cut 6 bases from V and 4 bases from J, with 4 bases between. Full variable domain (missing parts from reference TRBV2 and TRBJ2-1): EPEVTQTPSHQVTQMGQEVILRCVPISNHLYFYWYRQILGQKVEFLVSFYNNEISEKSEIFDDQFSVERPDGSNFTLKIRSTKLEDSAMYFCASSEYNEQFFGPGTRLTVL.

The V and J genes are TRBV29-1 and TRBJ2-1; D may be TRBD2 (6 bases). This CDR3 is built from 14 residues. Per the germline V gene, CDR1 is SQVTM and CDR2 is ANQGSEA. Trimming shortened V by 6 bases and J by 1 base, and 13 bases separated the two germline ends. Here the CDR3 reads CSVPGEVSYNEQFF. Written as DNA, the CDR3 is TGCAGCGTCCCGGGGGAAGTATCCTACAATGAGCAGTTCTTC.

This clone occurred once. The V call is TRBV5-1, the J call TRBJ2-5; D might be TRBD2 (5 bases). V lost 0 bases, J lost 5 bases, and 17 bases lay in between. CDR3 size: 16 residues. Per the germline V gene, CDR1 is SGHRS and CDR2 is YFSETQ. The CDR3 spells CASSLAVSVSGETQYF. The CDR3 DNA reads TGCGCCAGCAGCTTGGCCGTTAGCGTCTCCGGGGAGACCCAGTACTTC.

The rearrangement uses TRBV30 and TRBJ1-2; D gene unclear. CDR1 and CDR2 (germline): GTSNPN, SVGIG (reference sequence). Trimming took 8 bases from V and 0 from J, leaving 13 bases between them. The CDR3 consists of 13 residues. CDR3 sequence (DNA): TGTGCCGTTAGTCCGGGAGCTAACTATGGCTACACCTTC. This codes for CAVSPGANYGYTF.

The V call is TRBV21-1, the J call TRBJ2-7. TRBV21-1 is deemed a pseudogene. The CDR3 has 14 amino acids. CDR3 amino acids: CASSPHGGPYEQYF. The CDR3, as DNA: TGTGCCAGCAGCCCCCATGGGGGGCCTTACGAGCAGTACTTC.

This chain connects TRBV11-2 to TRBJ1-3; D uncertain. Trimming left V 6 bases short and J 0 bases short, with 12 bases between. Germline lookup yields CDR1 SGHAT and CDR2 FQNNGV. The CDR3 contains 15 residues. The CDR3 DNA follows: TGTGCCAGCAGACCCTCTTTTTCCTCTGGAAACACCATATATTTT. This encodes CASRPSFSSGNTIYF.

V and J are TRBV5-4 and TRBJ2-5; D may be TRBD1 (5 bases). CDR3 length: 15 residues. The germline gives CDR1 SGHNT, CDR2 YYREEE (reference sequence). V lost 2 bases to trimming and J lost 3 bases, with 14 bases between them. CDR3 sequence reads: CASSFHVGVKETQYF. DNA for the CDR3: TGTGCCAGCAGCTTTCACGTAGGGGTTAAAGAGACCCAGTACTTC.